This TCR beta chain comes out of a study of CD4 T cells in relation to SARS-CoV-2 and coronaviruses. At the level of the study: Crossreactive spike epitopes shared across donors were mapped to their HLA restriction.

Germline V gives CDR1 SGHAT, CDR2 FQNNGV. This CDR3 comprises 16 residues. V shed 0 bases, J shed 7 bases, and the junction held 8 bases outside the gene matches. Here immunoSEQ multiplex PCR was the method, and the copy in TCRdb shows in-frame clones only, minus some. The sample records approximately 38,000 clones, over 75% being singletons. CD4 enrichment then naive enrichment separated naive from memory CD4+ cells. This sequence originates from an adult with COVID-19. The gene calls are TRBV11-2 and TRBJ2-5; TRBD1 matches 10 bases. The sequenced material came from memory CD4+ T cells from PBMCs. CDR3 bases: TGTGCCAGCAGCTTAGATAGGGACAGGGGAGGCGGGACCCAGTACTTC. This gives the protein CASSLDRDRGGGTQYF.